The 31 T cell receptor beta chains below were found in one sample sequenced in a study of shared clonotypes between healthy human individuals. Profiled with immunoSEQ multiplex PCR; TCRdb holds only in-frame clones, not every one. The sample lists approximately 320,000 clones, around 86% occurring once. The source material was memory CD8+ T cells sorted from blood. The subset here: CD45RO+ cells pooled with CCR7-negative TemRA cells. Source of these receptors: a man younger than 30 in good health.

This chain connects TRBV5-1 to TRBJ2-1; 8 nucleotides align to TRBD1. Looked up from germline, CDR1 is SGHRS and CDR2 is YFSETQ. This CDR3 is built from 14 residues. With V trimmed by 2 bases and J by 7 bases, 5 bases remained unmatched. The CDR3 region has the DNA TGCGCCAGCAGCTTTAGGACAGGGCTTAATGAGCAGTTCTTC. This gives the protein CASSFRTGLNEQFF.

V and J are TRBV27 and TRBJ2-2; D is unclear. Trimming removed 6 bases at V and 6 bases at J, with 8 bases between. There are 12 residues in the CDR3. Looked up from germline, CDR1 is MNHEY and CDR2 is SMNVEV (reference sequence). Here the CDR3 reads CASSQGPGELFF. The CDR3 bases are TGTGCCAGCAGCCAAGGGCCCGGGGAGCTGTTTTTT.

The chain joins TRBV4-1 to TRBJ2-1; D call uncertain. V lost 1 base and J lost 5, with 12 bases in between. The CDR3 loop spans 15 amino acids. CDR1 and CDR2 from the germline V gene are MGHRA and YSYEKL. Here the CDR3 reads CASSQVFQLHNEQFF. For the CDR3, the DNA is TGCGCCAGCAGCCAAGTATTTCAGCTCCACAATGAGCAGTTCTTC.

J is TRBJ1-3 and V is TRBV7-8; D call uncertain. This CDR3 has 15 residues. Germline V gives CDR1 SGHVS, CDR2 FQNEAQ. The ends were cut back, 5 bases at V and 4 bases at J, with 15 bases in the middle. The CDR3 sequence: CASSPSAVTGNTIYF. The CDR3 nucleotides are TGTGCCAGCAGCCCCTCGGCGGTAACGGGAAACACCATATATTTT.

The chain has TRBV19 and TRBJ2-1, with TRBD2 identical over 10 bases. This CDR3 has 16 amino acids. J was trimmed by 6 bases and V by 3 bases; bases with no gene match: 8. Germline V CDR1 and CDR2: LNHDA, SQIVND (reference sequence). CDR3 sequence: CASSMGLAGAANEQFF. As DNA, the CDR3 is TGTGCCAGTAGTATGGGGCTAGCGGGGGCCGCCAATGAGCAGTTCTTC.

The chain uses TRBV29-1 and TRBJ2-1; D ambiguous. V lost 5 bases and J lost 0, with 11 bases in between. This CDR3 has 14 residues. Germline CDR1 and CDR2: SQVTM and ANQGSEA. The CDR3 loop is CSVRPGVSYNEQFF. Written as DNA, the CDR3 is TGCAGCGTTCGGCCCGGTGTCTCCTACAATGAGCAGTTCTTC.

The chain links TRBV13 to TRBJ2-2, with D possibly TRBD1 on 6 matching bases. This CDR3 region has 17 residues. Per germline, CDR1 PRHDT and CDR2 FYEKMQ (reference sequence). V dropped 5 bases and J dropped 5 bases, with 21 bases sitting between them. The CDR3 sequence is CASSTRDNFPGTGELFF. DNA of the CDR3: TGTGCCAGCAGCACCCGGGACAACTTCCCCGGGACCGGGGAGCTGTTTTTT. The full variable domain, its missing parts supplied by reference TRBV13 and TRBJ2-2, is AAGVIQSPRHLIKEKRETATLKCYPIPRHDTVYWYQQGPGQDPQFLISFYEKMQSDKGSIPDRFSAQQFSDYHSELNMSSLELGDSALYFCASSTRDNFPGTGELFFGEGSRLTVL.

About this clone: Distinct nucleotide sequences in the sample also encode this CDR3. CDR3 residues: CASSLGSTEAFF. The CDR3 nucleotides are TGTGCCAGCAGCTTAGGGTCCACTGAAGCTTTCTTT. The chain couples TRBV7-9 to TRBJ1-1; D unresolved. Germline values: CDR1 SEHNR, CDR2 FQNEAQ (reference sequence). V dropped 1 base and J dropped 4 bases, with 4 bases sitting between them. CDR3 size: 12 residues.

J is TRBJ2-7 and V is TRBV27; D might be TRBD1 (5 bases). The CDR3 runs 10 residues. Trimming removed 11 bases at V and 4 bases at J, with 9 bases between. Germline CDR1 is MNHEY and CDR2 is SMNVEV (reference sequence). The CDR3 DNA is TGTGCCGGCACAGGTTACGAGCAGTACTTC. Protein product: CAGTGYEQYF.

This chain joins TRBV2 and TRBJ2-7; 8 bases are shared with TRBD1. V gave up 6 bases and J gave up 1 base; unmatched junction bases: 5. Looked up from germline, CDR1 is SNHLY and CDR2 is FYNNEI. The CDR3 spans 14 residues. The CDR3 here is CASRATGVSYEQYF. CDR3 nucleotide sequence: TGTGCCAGCAGAGCGACAGGGGTTTCCTACGAGCAGTACTTC.

The V call is TRBV27, the J call TRBJ2-7; tentative D call: TRBD2 (5 bases). The ends were cut back, 3 bases at V and 1 base at J, with 10 bases in the middle. CDR1 MNHEY and CDR2 SMNVEV come from the germline V gene (reference sequence). This CDR3 comprises 14 residues. The CDR3 loop is CASSFIPGSYEQYF. CDR3 DNA: TGTGCCAGCAGTTTCATCCCGGGGTCCTACGAGCAGTACTTC.

This clone was found a few times. The rearrangement uses TRBV30 and TRBJ2-1, with D possibly being TRBD1 or TRBD2 (5 bases each). The CDR3 is 14 residues long. V lost 4 bases, J lost 7 bases, and 17 bases lay in between. Looked up from germline, CDR1 is GTSNPN and CDR2 is SVGIG (reference sequence). CDR3 amino acids: CAWTTGTTKNEQFF. The DNA of the CDR3 is TGTGCCTGGACCACCGGGACCACCAAAAATGAGCAGTTCTTC.

J is TRBJ1-2 and V is TRBV11-2, with TRBD1 matching over 7 bases. The CDR3 loop spans 17 amino acids. The ends lost 10 bases at V and 1 base at J; junction bases unmatched: 18. Germline loops: CDR1 SGHAT, CDR2 FQNNGV. DNA of the CDR3: TGTGCCACCATCATAAAGTCTCCGGGACAGCTTAACTATGGCTACACCTTC. This translates into CATIIKSPGQLNYGYTF.

V and J are TRBV9 and TRBJ1-4; D is possibly TRBD1 (5 bases). Germline CDR1 reads SGDLS; CDR2 reads YYNGEE. Deletions cut 0 bases from V and 4 bases from J, with 10 bases between. The CDR3 has 15 amino acids. CDR3 residues: CASSVAGTNNEKLFF. DNA for the CDR3: TGTGCCAGCAGCGTAGCCGGGACTAATAATGAAAAACTGTTTTTT.

In this sample, this clone turned up once. The chain has TRBV9 and TRBJ2-3, with a tentative D call TRBD1 (5 bases). The CDR3 totals 16 residues. Trimming stripped 1 base from V and 4 bases from J, with 16 bases between. Germline V gene data show CDR1 as SGDLS and CDR2 as YYNGEE. Here the CDR3 reads CASSVFSGPGADTQYF. In DNA form, the CDR3 reads TGTGCCAGCAGCGTATTTTCAGGGCCGGGCGCAGATACGCAGTATTTT.

This chain links TRBV27 with TRBJ1-1, with no clear D. The germline V gene encodes CDR1 MNHEY and CDR2 SMNVEV (reference sequence). V shed 7 bases and J shed 4 bases, with 16 bases lying between them. The CDR3 length is 14 residues. The CDR3 protein is CASTYSRGGTEAFF. Here the CDR3 DNA reads TGTGCCAGCACCTACTCCCGGGGTGGCACTGAAGCTTTCTTT.

The CDR3: CASSLVWSNEQYF. CDR3 bases: TGTGCCAGCAGTTTAGTCTGGTCGAACGAGCAGTACTTC. The V and J genes are TRBV28 and TRBJ2-7, with D uncertain. V was clipped by 2 bases and J by 5 bases, with 10 bases between them. CDR1 MDHEN and CDR2 SYDVKM come from the germline V gene. The CDR3 totals 13 residues.

The CDR3 coding sequence is TGCGCCAGCAGCGGTCCGGGACTAGGCATACATACGCAGTATTTT. As protein: CASSGPGLGIHTQYF. The chain joins TRBV5-1 to TRBJ2-3; 8 bases match TRBD2. The trim removed 4 bases at V and 7 bases at J, leaving 11 bases unmatched. CDR1 is SGHRS, CDR2 YFSETQ, per germline. The CDR3 consists of 15 residues.

CDR3 in amino acids: CASTRTGFNTEAFF. In DNA, the CDR3 is TGTGCCAGCACTCGGACAGGCTTTAACACTGAAGCTTTCTTT. The V and J genes are TRBV6-1 and TRBJ1-1, with 7 nucleotides matching TRBD1. Germline V CDR1 and CDR2: MNHNS, SASEGT. After removal of 7 bases from V and 2 bases from J, the junction contained 7 bases not matched to a gene. CDR3 length equals 14 residues.

The rearrangement links TRBV9 to TRBJ2-7; D might be TRBD2 (5 bases). The germline V gene has CDR1 SGDLS and CDR2 YYNGEE. The CDR3 covers 14 residues. Trimming cost V 0 bases and J 2 bases, with 9 bases left between them. DNA of the CDR3: TGTGCCAGCAGCGTAGACGACGGGACCTACGAGCAGTACTTC. Translated, it gives CASSVDDGTYEQYF.

The CDR3 reads CAWSARTGLTYEQYF. The CDR3 region has the DNA TGTGCCTGGAGTGCTCGGACAGGGCTTACCTACGAGCAGTACTTC. The chain carries TRBV30 and TRBJ2-7, with 8 bases matching TRBD1. The CDR3 covers 15 residues. V lost 1 base, J lost 2 bases, and 7 bases stayed unmatched. The germline gives CDR1 GTSNPN, CDR2 SVGIG (reference sequence).

The chain combines TRBV12-5 with TRBJ2-7; 8 bases align to TRBD2. The CDR3 sequence is 17 residues long. The germline V gene has CDR1 LGHNT and CDR2 FRNRAP. The V segment lost 3 bases and the J segment 2 bases; nucleotides outside the gene matches: 12. In DNA form, the CDR3 reads TGTGCTAGTGGTTTACCCCCCCGAGTTAGCGGGGCCTACGAGCAGTACTTC. It codes for CASGLPPRVSGAYEQYF.

This clone appeared a single time. The rearrangement joins TRBV4-1 to TRBJ2-3; tentatively, D is TRBD2 (5 bases). The ends were cut back, 3 bases at V and 6 bases at J, with 7 bases in the middle. The CDR3 extends over 12 amino acids. Per the germline V gene, CDR1 is MGHRA and CDR2 is YSYEKL. CDR3 residues: CASSHPGDTQYF. CDR3 in DNA: TGCGCCAGCAGCCACCCGGGGGATACGCAGTATTTT.

The gene calls are TRBV19 and TRBJ2-3, with D uncertain. Trimming removed 6 bases from V and 6 bases from J, with 10 bases in between. Germline V gives CDR1 LNHDA, CDR2 SQIVND (reference sequence). The CDR3 sequence is 12 residues long. The DNA for the CDR3 is TGTGCCAGTAGCATGCCGGCGGATACGCAGTATTTT. Protein product: CASSMPADTQYF.

The gene calls are TRBV5-4 and TRBJ1-1, with D maybe TRBD1 (5 bases). Trimming cost V 5 bases and J 12 bases, with 14 bases left between them. The V gene's germline CDR1 is SGHNT and CDR2 YYREEE (reference sequence). CDR3 size: 11 residues. The CDR3 nucleotides read TGTGCCAGCAGATCAGGGATCGGAACTTTCTTT. It codes for CASRSGIGTFF.

This clone was found once. This chain joins TRBV5-1 and TRBJ1-1; D unresolved. The germline V and J ends were trimmed by 2 bases and 6 bases, with 20 bases remaining between them. This CDR3 has 16 amino acids. Germline values: CDR1 SGHRS, CDR2 YFSETQ. Here the CDR3 reads CASSFGPQTFDAEAFF. The DNA for the CDR3 is TGCGCCAGCAGCTTTGGACCTCAGACCTTCGACGCTGAAGCTTTCTTT.

The genes are TRBV5-6 and TRBJ2-1; a weak D match, TRBD1 (6 bases). CDR1 and CDR2 from the germline V gene are SGHDT and YYEEEE. Trimming took off 3 bases at V and 1 base at J, with 17 bases between the two ends. The CDR3 runs to 17 residues. The CDR3 sequence: CASSWWGSGESYNEQFF. DNA for the CDR3: TGTGCCAGCAGCTGGTGGGGCTCAGGGGAGTCCTACAATGAGCAGTTCTTC.

The CDR3 is CASSASFTYEQYF. The CDR3 DNA sequence: TGTGCCAGCAGTGCGAGCTTCACCTACGAGCAGTACTTC. This chain connects TRBV2 to TRBJ2-7; D uncertain. The CDR3 loop spans 13 amino acids. Germline V gene lookup returns CDR1 SNHLY and CDR2 FYNNEI. The V and J ends lost 4 bases and 2 bases respectively, with 9 bases between them.

V is TRBV30 and J is TRBJ2-5; no firm D call. The germline CDR1 and CDR2 sequences are GTSNPN and SVGIG (reference sequence). The ends were cut back, 0 bases at V and 2 bases at J, with 10 bases in the middle. The CDR3 extends over 14 amino acids. The CDR3 bases are TGTGCCTGGAGTGTACTGGCAGGTCAAGAGACCCAGTACTTC. It translates to CAWSVLAGQETQYF.

This sequence joins TRBV7-9 and TRBJ1-2; D may be TRBD1 (5 bases). The germline CDR1 and CDR2 sequences are SEHNR and FQNEAQ (reference sequence). Trimming left V 7 bases short and J 4 bases short, with 16 bases between. This CDR3 is 14 amino acids long. CDR3 nucleotides: TGTGCCAGCAACCCAGGGACCTCTAGCTATGGCTACACCTTC. Translated, it gives CASNPGTSSYGYTF.

The V call is TRBV5-1, the J call TRBJ1-3; the D gene is possibly TRBD1 (5 bases). In germline, CDR1 is SGHRS, CDR2 YFSETQ. V lost 4 bases, J lost 0 bases, and 8 bases lay in between. The CDR3 is made up of 14 amino acids. The CDR3 DNA is TGCGCCAGCAGCGAGACAGTCTCTGGAAACACCATATATTTT. This encodes CASSETVSGNTIYF. The full variable domain, its missing parts supplied by reference TRBV5-1 and TRBJ1-3, is KAGVTQTPRYLIKTRGQQVTLSCSPISGHRSVSWYQQTPGQGLQFLFEYFSETQRNKGNFPGRFSGRQFSNSRSEMNVSTLELGDSALYLCASSETVSGNTIYFGEGSWLTVV.